The clone carrying this T cell receptor (beta chain) was observed a handful of times. This sample was taken from a study of blood T cell repertoires in COVID-19. About the study: Acute and convalescent COVID-19 specimens originated in the United States, Italy and Spain. Sources were T cells, B-cell-depleted T cells, or PBMCs; the material itself was cDNA or gDNA.

In the original processing: Reference gene primer amplification gave nucleated cell count estimates. Sequenced by immunoSEQ multiplex PCR; TCRdb stores in-frame clones only, minus some. V and J calls and clone size come straight from that table; D and trimming were deduced from the DNA. Seen here are tens of thousands of clones, 88% observed once, and the top ten hold 4.5% to 5.5%. Material: peripheral blood. The TCR was taken from a human donor in a cohort sampled during active COVID-19.

CDR3 in DNA: TGTGCCAGCAGGGTTACCACAGGGACGACCGGGGAGCTGTTTTTT. Translated, it gives CASRVTTGTTGELFF. V usage is TRBV6-5 and J usage is TRBJ2-2; TRBD1 might be the D (6 bases). Between the trimmed V and J ends, which lost 6 bases and 5 bases, there was a span of 16 bases. The CDR3 covers 15 residues. Germline V gene data show CDR1 as MNHEY and CDR2 as SVGAGI.